A single T cell receptor (beta chain) is shown here with its context. Trimming took off 4 bases at V and 8 bases at J, with 18 bases between the two ends. The length of the CDR3 is 15 residues. Germline V gene lookup returns CDR1 SGHAT and CDR2 FQNNGV. TCRdb's table, derived via immunoSEQ multiplex PCR, lists solely in-frame clones and lacks some. This sample has roughly 180,000 clones, with roughly 92% found just once. This entry is derived from a study of control samples from healthy donors and cancer patients. Sequenced input: blood. The chain couples TRBV11-2 to TRBJ1-3, with TRBD1 as a possible D gene (6 bases). The sequence came from a woman younger than 35 in good health. CDR3 in amino acids: CASSSSRGGRDTIYF. The CDR3 DNA follows: TGTGCCAGCAGCTCAAGCAGGGGAGGAAGGGACACCATATATTTT. Together with reference TRBV11-2 and TRBJ1-3, the CDR3 gives the full variable domain: EAGVAQSPRYKIIEKRQSVAFWCNPISGHATLYWYQQILGQGPKLLIQFQNNGVVDDSQLPKDRFSAERLKGVDSTLKIQPAKLEDSAVYLCASSSSRGGRDTIYFGEGSWLTVV.